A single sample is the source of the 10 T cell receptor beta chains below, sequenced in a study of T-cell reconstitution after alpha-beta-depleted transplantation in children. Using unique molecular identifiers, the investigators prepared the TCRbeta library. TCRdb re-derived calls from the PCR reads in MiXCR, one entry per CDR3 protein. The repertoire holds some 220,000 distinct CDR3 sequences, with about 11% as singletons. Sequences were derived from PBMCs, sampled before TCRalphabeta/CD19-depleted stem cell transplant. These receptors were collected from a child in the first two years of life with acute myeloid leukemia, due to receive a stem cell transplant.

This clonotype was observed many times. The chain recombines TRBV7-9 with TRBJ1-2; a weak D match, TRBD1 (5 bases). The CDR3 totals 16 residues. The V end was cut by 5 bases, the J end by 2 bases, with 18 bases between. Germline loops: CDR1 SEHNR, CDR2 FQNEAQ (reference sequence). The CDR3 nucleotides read TGTGCCAGCAGCCGGATGGCAGGGAGGGAGAACTATGGCTACACCTTC. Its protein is CASSRMAGRENYGYTF.

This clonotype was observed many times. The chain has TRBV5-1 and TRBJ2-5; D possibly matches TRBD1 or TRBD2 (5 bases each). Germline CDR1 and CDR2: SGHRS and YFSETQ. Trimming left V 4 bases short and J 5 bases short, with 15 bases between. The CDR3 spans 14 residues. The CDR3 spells CASSPKEGRETQYF. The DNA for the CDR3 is TGCGCCAGCAGCCCGAAAGAGGGACGGGAGACCCAGTACTTC.

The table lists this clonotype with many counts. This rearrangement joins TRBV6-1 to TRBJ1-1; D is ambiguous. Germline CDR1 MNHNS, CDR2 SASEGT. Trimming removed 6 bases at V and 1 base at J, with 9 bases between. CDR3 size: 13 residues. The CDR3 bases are TGTGCCAGCAGCCCGACCACGAACACTGAAGCTTTCTTT. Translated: CASSPTTNTEAFF.

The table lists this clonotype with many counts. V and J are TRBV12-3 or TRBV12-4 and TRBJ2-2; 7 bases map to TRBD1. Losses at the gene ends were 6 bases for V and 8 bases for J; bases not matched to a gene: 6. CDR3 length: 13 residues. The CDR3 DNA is TGTGCCAGCAGCCGCTCAGGGGGAGGGGAGCTGTTTTTT. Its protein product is CASSRSGGGELFF.

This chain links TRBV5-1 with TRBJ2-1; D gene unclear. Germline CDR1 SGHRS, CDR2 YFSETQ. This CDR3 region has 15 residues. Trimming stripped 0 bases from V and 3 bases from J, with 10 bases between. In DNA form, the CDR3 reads TGCGCCAGCAGCTTGGATGGACCCTTCTACAATGAGCAGTTCTTC. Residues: CASSLDGPFYNEQFF.

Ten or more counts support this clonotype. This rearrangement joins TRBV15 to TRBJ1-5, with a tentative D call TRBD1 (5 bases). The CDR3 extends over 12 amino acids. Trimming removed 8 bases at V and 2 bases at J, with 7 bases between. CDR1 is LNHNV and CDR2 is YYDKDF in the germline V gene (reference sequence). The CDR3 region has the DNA TGTGCCACCGGGGGAGGCAATCAGCCCCAGCATTTT. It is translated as CATGGGNQPQHF.

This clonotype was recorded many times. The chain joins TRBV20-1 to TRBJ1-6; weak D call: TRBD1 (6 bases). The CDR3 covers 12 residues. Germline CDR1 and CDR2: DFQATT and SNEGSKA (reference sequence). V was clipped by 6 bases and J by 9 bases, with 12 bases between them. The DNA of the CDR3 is TGCAGTGCCCGGGACACAAGTTCACCCCTCCACTTT. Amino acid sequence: CSARDTSSPLHF.

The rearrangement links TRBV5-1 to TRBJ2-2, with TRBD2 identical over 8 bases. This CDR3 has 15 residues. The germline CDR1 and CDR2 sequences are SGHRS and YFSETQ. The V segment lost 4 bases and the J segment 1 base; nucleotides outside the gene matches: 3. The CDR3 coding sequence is TGCGCCAGCAGCCTTAGCGGGAAGAACACCGGGGAGCTGTTTTTT. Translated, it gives CASSLSGKNTGELFF.

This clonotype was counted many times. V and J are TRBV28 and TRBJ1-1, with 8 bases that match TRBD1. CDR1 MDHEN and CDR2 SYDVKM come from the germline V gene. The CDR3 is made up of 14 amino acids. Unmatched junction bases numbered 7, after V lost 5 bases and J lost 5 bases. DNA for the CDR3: TGTGCCAGCAGTCTACAACAGGGGGGAACTGAAGCTTTCTTT. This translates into CASSLQQGGTEAFF. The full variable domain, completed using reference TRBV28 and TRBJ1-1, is DVKVTQSSRYLVKRTGEKVFLECVQDMDHENMFWYRQDPGLGLRLIYFSYDVKMKEKGDIPEGYSVSREKKERFSLILESASTNQTSMYLCASSLQQGGTEAFFGQGTRLTVV.

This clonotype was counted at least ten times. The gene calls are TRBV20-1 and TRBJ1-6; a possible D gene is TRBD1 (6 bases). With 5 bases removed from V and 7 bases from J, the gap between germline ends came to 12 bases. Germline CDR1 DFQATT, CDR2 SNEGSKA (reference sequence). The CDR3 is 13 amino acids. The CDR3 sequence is CSAATGRNSPLHF. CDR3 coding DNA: TGCAGTGCTGCAACAGGGAGAAATTCACCCCTCCACTTT.